This T cell receptor (beta chain) was identified during a study of human T cells and chemical hapten exposure. In TCRdb, the RACE reads were re-called with MiXCR into one record per CDR3 protein. The sample gives roughly 120,000 distinct CDR3 sequences, roughly 9% of which show up once; 3% to 4% is in the top ten. Germline values: CDR1 SGHTA, CDR2 FQGNSA. CDR3 length: 14 residues. Trimming pared 4 bases from V and 7 bases from J, leaving 17 bases between. Time point here: patch test 2, 6 weeks after DPC sensitization. Documented treatment: therapeutic diphenylcyclopropenone sensitization with weekly scalp DPC. In its sample, this clonotype was seen many times.

This sample comprised whole blood, obtained in connection with sensitization to the hapten diphenylcyclopropenone (DPC). The rearrangement links TRBV7-2 to TRBJ2-7, with D unresolved. The source of this sequence is a middle-aged woman with alopecia areata. Some clones in this sample may be carry-over from other donors' samples. The DNA of the CDR3 is TGTGCCAGCAGCTCCCGACCAGGTATCGAAGAGCAGTACTTC. Translation gives CASSSRPGIEEQYF.